The subject of this entry is one TCR beta chain. Antigen: not known. Repertoires were generated with immunoSEQ multiplex PCR, while TCRdb's copy carries only in-frame clones and drops some. Of around 44,000 clones listed, around 85% are singletons. This entry comes from a study of a mutant IDH1 vaccine in newly diagnosed glioma. The CDR3 has 13 amino acids. Germline V gene lookup returns CDR1 SQVTM and CDR2 ANQGSEA. Deletions cut 6 bases from V and 8 bases from J, with 19 bases between. Time point: week 35, safety follow-up. A single vaccine dose contained 300 ug of mutant IDH1 20-mer peptide, and topical imiquimod was used with it.

The source of this sequence is a man in his forties or fifties with glioma. Sequenced here: PBMCs, sampled from a glioma patient whose treatment included an IDH1 peptide vaccine. This sequence joins TRBV29-1 and TRBJ1-2; D perhaps matches TRBD1 (5 bases). The CDR3 here is CSVWGGTATGYTF. The DNA of the CDR3 is TGCAGCGTGTGGGGGGGGACCGCTACGGGCTACACCTTC.